This TCR beta chain was sequenced for a study of blood T cell repertoires in COVID-19. Overall study: COVID-19 samples from acute and convalescent phases originated in the United States, Italy and Spain. PBMCs, B-cell-depleted T cells, or T cells were the source of the cDNA or gDNA that made up the material.

CDR1 LNHNV and CDR2 YYDKDF come from the germline V gene (reference sequence). This CDR3 is built from 16 residues. The V end was cut by 0 bases, the J end by 1 base, with 10 bases between. Per the authors' pipeline: Reference gene primer amplification gave estimated nucleated cell counts. TCRdb's table, derived via immunoSEQ multiplex PCR, lists solely in-frame clones and lacks some. V and J calls and clone size are given by that table; D and trimming were obtained from the DNA. The sample has around 28,000 clones, 85% to 90% seen once. This TCR came from an elderly man with acute or convalescent COVID-19. Material for sequencing was peripheral blood. The V call is TRBV15, the J call TRBJ2-1; D is possibly TRBD2 (6 bases). Written as DNA, the CDR3 is TGTGCCACCAGCAGAGATTTCGGGAGTTCCTACAATGAGCAGTTCTTC. Translating gives CATSRDFGSSYNEQFF.